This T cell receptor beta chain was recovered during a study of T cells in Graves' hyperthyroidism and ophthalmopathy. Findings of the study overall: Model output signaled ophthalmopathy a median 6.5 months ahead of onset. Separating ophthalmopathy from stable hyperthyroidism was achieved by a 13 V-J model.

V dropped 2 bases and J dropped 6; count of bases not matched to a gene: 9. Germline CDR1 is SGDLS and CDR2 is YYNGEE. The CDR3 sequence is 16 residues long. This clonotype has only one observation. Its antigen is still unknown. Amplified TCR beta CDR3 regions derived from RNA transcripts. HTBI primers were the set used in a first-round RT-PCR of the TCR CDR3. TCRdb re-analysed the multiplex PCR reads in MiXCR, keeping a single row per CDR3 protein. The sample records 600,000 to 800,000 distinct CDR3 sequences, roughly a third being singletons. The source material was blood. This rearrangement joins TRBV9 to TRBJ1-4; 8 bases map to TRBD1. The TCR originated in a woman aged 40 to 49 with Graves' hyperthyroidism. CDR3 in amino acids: CASSVGDRGGYEKLFF. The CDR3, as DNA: TGTGCCAGCAGCGTGGGAGACAGGGGAGGTTATGAAAAACTGTTTTTT.